This T cell receptor beta chain emerged from a study of T cell clones after liver transplantation. Study-level background: Third-party-reactive TCRbeta sequences from pre-transplant mixed lymphocyte reactions served as antigen-independent comparators. Subjects received no induction therapy and standard immunosuppression until randomization at 12-24 months post-transplant.

Points on this clone: The antigen is undetermined.

Losses at the gene ends were 4 bases for V and 6 bases for J; bases not matched to a gene: 7. Germline V gene sequence: CDR1 SGHNT, CDR2 YENEEA. The CDR3 covers 15 residues. Generated by immunoSEQ multiplex PCR, the TCRdb table keeps only in-frame clones and is missing some. Here the sample spans under 150,000 clones, 90% being singletons. Points from the study as a whole: Low donor cell numbers restricted donor-reactive repertoire measurement in two subjects. Circulating graft-donor-reactive CD4 TCRbeta sequences fell significantly post-transplant in 5 of 8 subjects.

The chain carries TRBV11-3 and TRBJ2-3; 10 bases are shared with TRBD1. The clonotype comes from a human patient who received a liver transplant. Some of the T cells might come from the graft donor. The specimen was CD4+ T cells from blood, collected 12 months after liver transplant. The CDR3 bases are TGTGCCAGCAGCTCGGGACAGGGGAATATGGATACGCAGTATTTT. As protein: CASSSGQGNMDTQYF.